The present T cell receptor (beta chain) was sequenced within a study of blood T cell repertoires in COVID-19. Overall study: Sites in the United States, Italy and Spain provided acute and convalescent COVID-19 samples.

Measured with immunoSEQ multiplex PCR; TCRdb has only the in-frame clones, and not every one. The sample has approximately 53,000 clones, around 86% seen once. The germline V gene has CDR1 SGHTA and CDR2 FQGNSA. The V gene lost 3 bases and the J gene lost 8 bases, with 11 bases spanning the gap. This CDR3 region has 13 residues. The clonotype originates from a woman older than 75 with COVID-19, enrolled during active disease. Sequencing was performed on peripheral blood. This sequence joins TRBV7-2 and TRBJ1-3, with no clear D. As DNA, the CDR3 is TGTGCCAGCAGCTTGGGGAGGAGCGACACCATATATTTT. This translates into CASSLGRSDTIYF.